Reported below is one T cell receptor (beta chain). Unmatched junction bases numbered 5, after V lost 0 bases and J lost 10 bases. The CDR3 length is 14 residues. The V gene's germline CDR1 is SGHVS and CDR2 FQNEAQ. This sample is part of a study of blood T cell repertoires in COVID-19. The method was immunoSEQ multiplex PCR; TCRdb's version includes in-frame clones alone and lacks a portion of them. This sample has around 150,000 clones, with about 83% found just once. V usage is TRBV7-8 and J usage is TRBJ1-1; 10 nucleotides agree with TRBD1. Sample: PBMCs or T cells enriched from blood (not recorded which). The receptor comes from a woman aged 50 to 60 with acute COVID-19. The CDR3 nucleotides are TGTGCCAGCAGCTTAGCGGGGAGGACAGGGGGAGCTTTCTTT. Its translation is CASSLAGRTGGAFF.